What follows are 7 T cell receptor beta chains derived from one specimen sequenced in a study of blood T cell repertoires in COVID-19. TCRdb's copy holds only in-frame clones and misses some; the assay was immunoSEQ multiplex PCR. The sample shows about 160,000 clones, over 80% of them seen only once. The specimen sequenced was peripheral blood. All receptors derive from a man older than 75 with acute or convalescent COVID-19.

The chain couples TRBV24-1 to TRBJ2-7, with TRBD2 as a possible D gene (6 bases). This CDR3 is built from 11 residues. Germline CDR1 KGHDR, CDR2 SFDVKD. Between the trimmed V and J ends, which lost 9 bases and 5 bases, there was a span of 10 bases. CDR3 DNA sequence: TGTGCCACCGGGCGGGGTGACGAGCAGTACTTC. Protein product: CATGRGDEQYF.

The chain recombines TRBV28 with TRBJ1-6; 11 nucleotides agree with TRBD1. This CDR3 contains 15 residues. The trim removed 7 bases at V and 7 bases at J, leaving 6 bases unmatched. CDR1 is MDHEN and CDR2 is SYDVKM in the germline V gene. The CDR3 spells CASKLRDRGNSPLHF. CDR3 DNA: TGTGCCAGCAAGCTCCGGGACAGGGGGAATTCACCCCTCCACTTT.

This clone was observed a few times. The V call is TRBV5-1, the J call TRBJ2-3; 9 bases fit TRBD2. This CDR3 is built from 14 residues. The ends lost 4 bases at V and 3 bases at J; junction bases unmatched: 3. The germline CDR1 and CDR2 sequences are SGHRS and YFSETQ. The DNA for the CDR3 is TGCGCCAGCAGCCGCGGGGGGGAGACAGATACGCAGTATTTT. Protein: CASSRGGETDTQYF.

This chain links TRBV19 with TRBJ1-4; 11 bases line up with TRBD1. CDR3 length equals 14 residues. The germline V gene encodes CDR1 LNHDA and CDR2 SQIVND (reference sequence). The J segment lost 7 bases and the V segment lost 8 bases, leaving 6 bases of the junction unmatched. CDR3 nucleotides: TGTGCCAGTGCCCCCGGGACAGGGGGTGAAAAACTGTTTTTT. Translating it yields CASAPGTGGEKLFF.

The chain couples TRBV3-1 (or the pseudogene TRBV3-2) to TRBJ2-7, with 11 nucleotides matching TRBD1. The CDR3 runs 15 residues. CDR1 is LGHDT and CDR2 is YNNKEL in the germline V gene (reference sequence). J lost 2 bases, V lost 1 base, and 1 base had no gene match. CDR3 in amino acids: CASSQADRGPYEQYF. DNA of the CDR3: TGTGCCAGCAGCCAAGCGGACAGGGGGCCCTACGAGCAGTACTTC.

This chain joins TRBV3-1 (or the pseudogene TRBV3-2) and TRBJ2-7, with D possibly TRBD1 on 5 matching bases. Germline values: CDR1 LGHDT, CDR2 YNNKEL (reference sequence). The V and J ends lost 3 bases and 3 bases respectively, with 15 bases between them. The CDR3 has 15 amino acids. CDR3 coding DNA: TGTGCCAGCAGCCAGTCAGGGATACTCCTCTACGAGCAGTACTTC. Protein: CASSQSGILLYEQYF.

CDR3 DNA: TGTGCCAGCAGCCGGACTAGCGGAAACACAGATACGCAGTATTTT. As protein: CASSRTSGNTDTQYF. The rearrangement uses TRBV7-2 and TRBJ2-3; TRBD2 matches 10 bases. Germline V gene data show CDR1 as SGHTA and CDR2 as FQGNSA. The CDR3 consists of 15 residues. The ends lost 5 bases at V and 2 bases at J; junction bases unmatched: 4. Drawing the rest from reference TRBV7-2 and TRBJ2-3, the complete variable domain is GAGVSQSPSNKVTEKGKDVELRCDPISGHTALYWYRQSLGQGLEFLIYFQGNSAPDKSGLPSDRFSAERTGGSVSTLTIQRTQQEDSAVYLCASSRTSGNTDTQYFGPGTRLTVL.